Below are 10 T cell receptor beta chains sequenced from a single sample in a study of Tregs in tolerant kidney transplant recipients. Assay: immunoSEQ multiplex PCR; the TCRdb copy retains only in-frame clones and omits some. In the table there are approximately 75,000 clones, under 95% of which are singletons. Sequenced here: Tregs from blood, sampled before the transplant. These receptors were obtained from a human donor who received a combined kidney and bone marrow transplant.

This clone was found once. The V and J genes are TRBV30 and TRBJ1-3; no reliable D call. Germline V gives CDR1 GTSNPN, CDR2 SVGIG (reference sequence). Trimming cost V 2 bases and J 0 bases, with 17 bases left between them. The CDR3 length is 17 residues. DNA of the CDR3: TGTGCCTGGAGTACCCCAGCGTTTCCTCCCTCTGGAAACACCATATATTTT. Protein product: CAWSTPAFPPSGNTIYF.

This clone was observed a few times. The chain recombines TRBV18 with TRBJ2-5, with D unresolved. Deletions cut 2 bases from V and 2 bases from J, with 9 bases between. The CDR3 has 14 residues. Germline CDR1 and CDR2: KGHSH and LQKENI. The CDR3 DNA reads as TGTGCCAGCTCACCAAACTACTCTCAAGAGACCCAGTACTTC. This sequence encodes CASSPNYSQETQYF.

The gene calls are TRBV5-1 and TRBJ2-5, with 7 nucleotides matching TRBD1. Per germline, CDR1 SGHRS and CDR2 YFSETQ. This CDR3 contains 14 residues. V lost 3 bases and J lost 1; bases outside the gene matches: 3. The chain's CDR3 is CASSWGQFQETQYF. The CDR3 DNA is TGCGCCAGCAGCTGGGGACAGTTCCAAGAGACCCAGTACTTC.

The chain has TRBV18 and TRBJ2-7, with TRBD1 matching 8 bases. CDR1 KGHSH and CDR2 LQKENI come from the germline V gene. This CDR3 comprises 18 residues. V shed 0 bases, J shed 6 bases, and the junction held 16 bases outside the gene matches. In DNA form, the CDR3 reads TGTGCCAGCTCACCACCGGGCGGTTGGGAGACAGGGGCTGGCGAGCAGTACTTC. This translates into CASSPPGGWETGAGEQYF.

There are a few counts of this clone. V usage is TRBV28 and J usage is TRBJ2-7; 11 bases fit TRBD1. The CDR3 has 15 amino acids. Germline V lookup: CDR1 MDHEN, CDR2 SYDVKM. Trimming took 6 bases from V and 5 from J; bases not matched to a gene: 9. CDR3 sequence reads: CASRSGGQGGDEQYF. Written as DNA, the CDR3 is TGTGCCAGCAGATCCGGGGGACAGGGGGGCGACGAGCAGTACTTC.

CDR3 loop: CASIRDVYSNQPQHF. In DNA form, the CDR3 reads TGTGCCAGCATCCGGGATGTGTATAGCAATCAGCCCCAGCATTTT. The chain carries TRBV6-5 and TRBJ1-5; D is ambiguous. This CDR3 has 15 amino acids. The germline V gene has CDR1 MNHEY and CDR2 SVGAGI. V was clipped by 7 bases and J by 0 bases, with 13 bases between them.

The chain recombines TRBV9 with TRBJ1-5, with 9 bases identical to TRBD1. This CDR3 is 16 amino acids long. The J segment lost 7 bases and the V segment lost 8 bases, leaving 16 bases of the junction unmatched. Germline loops: CDR1 SGDLS, CDR2 YYNGEE. CDR3 in DNA: TGTGCCAGTTACCCCCGGGGGACAGGGTTTCGGCAGCCCCAGCATTTT. The encoded protein is CASYPRGTGFRQPQHF.

The gene calls are TRBV15 and TRBJ2-7, with TRBD1 as a possible D gene (6 bases). This CDR3 is built from 15 residues. V lost 0 bases to trimming and J lost 3 bases, with 12 bases between them. In germline, CDR1 is LNHNV, CDR2 YYDKDF (reference sequence). CDR3 sequence reads: CATSRDRGQGYEQYF. The CDR3 DNA reads TGTGCCACCAGCAGAGATAGGGGACAAGGCTACGAGCAGTACTTC.

The chain has TRBV7-9 and TRBJ1-4; D gene unclear. This CDR3 region has 16 residues. The germline CDR1 and CDR2 sequences are SEHNR and FQNEAQ (reference sequence). V was clipped by 5 bases and J by 0 bases, with 13 bases between them. CDR3 coding DNA: TGTGCCAGCAGCCTATTCGTCACAGCAACTAATGAAAAACTGTTTTTT. This gives the protein CASSLFVTATNEKLFF.

The gene calls are TRBV28 and TRBJ2-5; D is possibly TRBD2 (5 bases). The CDR3 is made up of 17 amino acids. In germline, CDR1 is MDHEN, CDR2 SYDVKM. Trimming left V 5 bases short and J 5 bases short, with 24 bases between. CDR3 DNA sequence: TGTGCCAGCAGTGGAAGGTTCGGACTCTCAACGTGGGAGACCCAGTACTTC. Amino acid sequence: CASSGRFGLSTWETQYF.